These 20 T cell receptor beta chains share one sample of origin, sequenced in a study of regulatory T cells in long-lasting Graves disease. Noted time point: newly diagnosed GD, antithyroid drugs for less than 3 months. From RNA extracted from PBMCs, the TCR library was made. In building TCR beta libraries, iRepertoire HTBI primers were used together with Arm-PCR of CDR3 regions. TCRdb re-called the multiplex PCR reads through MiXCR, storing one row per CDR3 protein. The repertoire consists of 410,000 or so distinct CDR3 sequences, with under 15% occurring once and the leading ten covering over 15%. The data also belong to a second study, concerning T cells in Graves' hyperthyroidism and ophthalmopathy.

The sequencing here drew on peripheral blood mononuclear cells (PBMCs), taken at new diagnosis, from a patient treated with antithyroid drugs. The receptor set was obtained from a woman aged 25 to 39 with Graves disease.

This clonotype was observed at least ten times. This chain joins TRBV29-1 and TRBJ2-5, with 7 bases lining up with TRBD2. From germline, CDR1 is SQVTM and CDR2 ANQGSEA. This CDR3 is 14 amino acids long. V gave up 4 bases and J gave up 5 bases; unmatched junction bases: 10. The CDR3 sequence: CSVAHLLAPETQYF. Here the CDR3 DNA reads TGCAGCGTTGCCCACCTACTAGCGCCGGAGACCCAGTACTTC.

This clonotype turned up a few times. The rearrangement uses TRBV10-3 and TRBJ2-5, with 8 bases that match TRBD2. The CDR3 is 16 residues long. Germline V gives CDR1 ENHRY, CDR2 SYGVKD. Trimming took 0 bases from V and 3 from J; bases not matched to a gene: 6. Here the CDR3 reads CAISESPFSGKETQYF. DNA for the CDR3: TGTGCCATCAGTGAGTCGCCTTTTAGCGGGAAAGAGACCCAGTACTTC.

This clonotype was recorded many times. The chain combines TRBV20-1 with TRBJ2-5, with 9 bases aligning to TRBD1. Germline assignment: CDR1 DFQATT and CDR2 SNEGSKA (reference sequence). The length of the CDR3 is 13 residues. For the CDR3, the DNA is TGCACCTTAACTCGGACAGGGGAAGAGACCCAGTACTTC. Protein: CTLTRTGEETQYF.

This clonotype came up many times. The CDR3 nucleotides are TGCGCCAGCAGCTTGTCGGCGGGAGGGCCTGGAGAGCAGTACTTC. This codes for CASSLSAGGPGEQYF. The chain uses TRBV5-1 and TRBJ2-7, with 9 bases aligning to TRBD2. This CDR3 has 15 amino acids. Germline-derived CDR1 and CDR2 are SGHRS and YFSETQ. V lost 1 base to trimming and J lost 7 bases; unmatched junction nucleotides: 9.

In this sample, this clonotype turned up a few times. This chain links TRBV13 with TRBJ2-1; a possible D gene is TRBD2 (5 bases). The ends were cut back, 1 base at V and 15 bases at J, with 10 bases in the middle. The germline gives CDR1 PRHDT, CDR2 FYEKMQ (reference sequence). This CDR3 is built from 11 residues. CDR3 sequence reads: CASSLVGDRFF. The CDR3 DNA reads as TGTGCCAGCAGCTTAGTGGGAGATAGGTTCTTC.

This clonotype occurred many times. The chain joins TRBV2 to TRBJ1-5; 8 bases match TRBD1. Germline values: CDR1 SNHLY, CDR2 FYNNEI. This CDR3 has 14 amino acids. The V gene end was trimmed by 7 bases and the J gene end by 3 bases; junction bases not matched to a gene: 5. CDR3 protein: CASNGQGNNQPQHF. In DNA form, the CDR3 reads TGTGCCAGCAATGGACAGGGCAACAATCAGCCCCAGCATTTT.

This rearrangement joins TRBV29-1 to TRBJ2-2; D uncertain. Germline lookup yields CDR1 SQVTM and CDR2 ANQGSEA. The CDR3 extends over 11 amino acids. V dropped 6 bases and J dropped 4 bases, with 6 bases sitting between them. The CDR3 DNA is TGCAGCGTCCTCCTCACCGGGGAGCTGTTTTTT. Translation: CSVLLTGELFF.

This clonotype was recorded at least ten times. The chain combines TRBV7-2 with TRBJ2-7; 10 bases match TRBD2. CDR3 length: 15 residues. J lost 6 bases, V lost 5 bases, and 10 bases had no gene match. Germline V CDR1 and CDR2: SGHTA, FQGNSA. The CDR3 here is CASSPGLAGVSEQYF. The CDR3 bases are TGTGCCAGCAGCCCAGGGCTAGCGGGAGTCAGCGAGCAGTACTTC.

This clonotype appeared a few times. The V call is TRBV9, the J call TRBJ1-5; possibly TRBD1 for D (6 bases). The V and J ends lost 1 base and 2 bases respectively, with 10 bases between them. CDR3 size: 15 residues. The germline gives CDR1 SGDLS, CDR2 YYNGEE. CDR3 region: CASSVTGSGNQPQHF. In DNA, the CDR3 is TGTGCCAGCAGCGTAACAGGGTCCGGCAATCAGCCCCAGCATTTT.

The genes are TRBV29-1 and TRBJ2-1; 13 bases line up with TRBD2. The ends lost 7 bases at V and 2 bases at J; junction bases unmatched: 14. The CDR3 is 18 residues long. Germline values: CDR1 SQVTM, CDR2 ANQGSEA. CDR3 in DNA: TGCAGCGCCGGTGGGAGGCCACTAGCGGGAGGGCCCTACAATGAGCAGTTCTTC. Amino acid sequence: CSAGGRPLAGGPYNEQFF.

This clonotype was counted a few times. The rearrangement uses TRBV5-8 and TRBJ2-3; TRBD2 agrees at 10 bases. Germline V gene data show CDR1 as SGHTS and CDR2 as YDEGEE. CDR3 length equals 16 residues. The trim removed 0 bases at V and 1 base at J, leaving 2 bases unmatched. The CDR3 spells CASSLASGRGTDTQYF. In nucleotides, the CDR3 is TGTGCCAGCAGCTTGGCCAGCGGGAGGGGCACAGATACGCAGTATTTT.

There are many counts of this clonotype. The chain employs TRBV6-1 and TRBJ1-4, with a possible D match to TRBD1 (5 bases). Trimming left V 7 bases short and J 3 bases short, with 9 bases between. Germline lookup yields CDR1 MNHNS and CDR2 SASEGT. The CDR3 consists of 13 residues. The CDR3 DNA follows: TGTGCCAGCATTCGACAGTCTAATGAAAAACTGTTTTTT. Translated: CASIRQSNEKLFF.

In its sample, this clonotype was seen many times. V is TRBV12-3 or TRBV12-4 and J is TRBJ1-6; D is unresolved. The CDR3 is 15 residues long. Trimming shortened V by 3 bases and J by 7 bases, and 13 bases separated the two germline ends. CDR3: CASSFQAALNSPLHF. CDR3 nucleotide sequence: TGTGCCAGCAGTTTCCAGGCAGCGCTGAATTCACCCCTCCACTTT.

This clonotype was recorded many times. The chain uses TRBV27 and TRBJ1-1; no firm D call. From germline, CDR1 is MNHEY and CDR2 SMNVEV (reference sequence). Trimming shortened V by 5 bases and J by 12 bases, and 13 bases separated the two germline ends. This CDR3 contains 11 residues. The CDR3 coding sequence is TGTGCCAGCAGTCTGGGCCGATCGACTTTCTTT. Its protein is CASSLGRSTFF.

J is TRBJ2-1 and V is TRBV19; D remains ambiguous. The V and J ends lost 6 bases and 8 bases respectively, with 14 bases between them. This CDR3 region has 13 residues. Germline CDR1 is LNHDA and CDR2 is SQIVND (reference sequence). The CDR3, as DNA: TGTGCCAGTAGCGGCGGATTGGGCTATGAGCAGTTCTTC. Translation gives CASSGGLGYEQFF. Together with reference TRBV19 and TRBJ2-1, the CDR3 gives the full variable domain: DGGITQSPKYLFRKEGQNVTLSCEQNLNHDAMYWYRQDPGQGLRLIYYSQIVNDFQKGDIAEGYSVSREKKESFPLTVTSAQKNPTAFYLCASSGGLGYEQFFGPGTRLTVL.

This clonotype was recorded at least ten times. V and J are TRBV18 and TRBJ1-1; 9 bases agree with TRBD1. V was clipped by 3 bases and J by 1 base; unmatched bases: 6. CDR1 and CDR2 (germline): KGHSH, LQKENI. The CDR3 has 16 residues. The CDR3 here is CASSPRQGERNTEAFF. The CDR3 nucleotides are TGTGCCAGCTCACCTAGACAGGGGGAGAGGAACACTGAAGCTTTCTTT.

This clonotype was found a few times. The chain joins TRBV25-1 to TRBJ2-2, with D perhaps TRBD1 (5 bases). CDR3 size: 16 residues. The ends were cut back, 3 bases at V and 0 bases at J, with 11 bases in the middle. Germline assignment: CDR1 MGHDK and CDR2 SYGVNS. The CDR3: CASSDSWTTNTGELFF. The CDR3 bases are TGTGCCAGCAGTGACTCCTGGACAACGAACACCGGGGAGCTGTTTTTT.

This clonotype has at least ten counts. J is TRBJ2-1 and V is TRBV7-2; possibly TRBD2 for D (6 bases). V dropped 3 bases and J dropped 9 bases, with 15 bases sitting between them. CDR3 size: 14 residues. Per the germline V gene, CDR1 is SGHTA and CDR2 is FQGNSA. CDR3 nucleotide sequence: TGTGCCAGCAGCTTCCAGTCGGGGGTCGTTGAGCAGTTCTTC. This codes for CASSFQSGVVEQFF. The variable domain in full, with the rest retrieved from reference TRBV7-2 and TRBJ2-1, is GAGVSQSPSNKVTEKGKDVELRCDPISGHTALYWYRQSLGQGLEFLIYFQGNSAPDKSGLPSDRFSAERTGGSVSTLTIQRTQQEDSAVYLCASSFQSGVVEQFFGPGTRLTVL.

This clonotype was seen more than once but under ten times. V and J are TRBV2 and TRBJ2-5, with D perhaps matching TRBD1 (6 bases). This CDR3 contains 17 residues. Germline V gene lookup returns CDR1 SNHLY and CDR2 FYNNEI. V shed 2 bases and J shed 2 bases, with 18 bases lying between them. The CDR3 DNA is TGTGCCAGCAGTGAATCTGGAGCAGGGGAACCACAAGAGACCCAGTACTTC. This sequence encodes CASSESGAGEPQETQYF.

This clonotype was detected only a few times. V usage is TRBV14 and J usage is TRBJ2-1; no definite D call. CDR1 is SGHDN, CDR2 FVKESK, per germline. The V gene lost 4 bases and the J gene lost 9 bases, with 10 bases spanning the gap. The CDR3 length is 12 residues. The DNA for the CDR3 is TGTGCCAGCAGCCTCCAGCCCGGTGAGCAGTTCTTC. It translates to CASSLQPGEQFF.